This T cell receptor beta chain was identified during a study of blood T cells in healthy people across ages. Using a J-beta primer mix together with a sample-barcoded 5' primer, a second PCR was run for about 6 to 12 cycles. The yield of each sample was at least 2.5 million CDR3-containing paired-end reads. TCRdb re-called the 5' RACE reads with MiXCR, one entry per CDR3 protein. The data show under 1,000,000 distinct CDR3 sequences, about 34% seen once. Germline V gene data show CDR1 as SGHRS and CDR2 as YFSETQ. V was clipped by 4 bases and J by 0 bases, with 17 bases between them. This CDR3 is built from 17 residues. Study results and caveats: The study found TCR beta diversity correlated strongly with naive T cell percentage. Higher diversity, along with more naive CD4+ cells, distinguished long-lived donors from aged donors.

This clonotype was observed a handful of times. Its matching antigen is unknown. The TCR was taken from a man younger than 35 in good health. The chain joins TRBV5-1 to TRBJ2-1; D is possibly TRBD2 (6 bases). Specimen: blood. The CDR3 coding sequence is TGCGCCAGCAGCCCGGAGCCCCGGGGGAGCTCCTACAATGAGCAGTTCTTC. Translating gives CASSPEPRGSSYNEQFF. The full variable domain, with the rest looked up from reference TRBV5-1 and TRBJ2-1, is KAGVTQTPRYLIKTRGQQVTLSCSPISGHRSVSWYQQTPGQGLQFLFEYFSETQRNKGNFPGRFSGRQFSNSRSEMNVSTLELGDSALYLCASSPEPRGSSYNEQFFGPGTRLTVL.